Listed here are 27 T cell receptor beta chains from one sample, sequenced in a study of cytomegalovirus exposure and HLA in healthy donors. Here immunoSEQ multiplex PCR was the method, and the copy in TCRdb shows in-frame clones only, minus some. The sample has about 330,000 clones, 87% seen once. The material sequenced was PBMCs. These receptor sequences come from a woman aged 25-40 years in good health and CMV-seropositive.

This chain connects TRBV9 to TRBJ2-1; the D call may be TRBD1 or TRBD2 (5 bases each). The CDR3 sequence is 15 residues long. Germline V gene data show CDR1 as SGDLS and CDR2 as YYNGEE. V lost 0 bases, J lost 9 bases, and 16 bases lay in between. CDR3 DNA sequence: TGTGCCAGCAGCGTAGCTCCGGGGCCAAGCCCTGAGCAGTTCTTC. It is translated as CASSVAPGPSPEQFF.

The V call is TRBV28, the J call TRBJ2-7; TRBD1 aligns across 12 bases. Germline V gene data show CDR1 as MDHEN and CDR2 as SYDVKM. V lost 1 base and J lost 4; bases outside the gene matches: 11. The CDR3 totals 18 residues. The CDR3 nucleotides read TGTGCCAGCAGTTTATATGCGATACGGGACAGGGGGCTGTACGAGCAGTACTTC. Translated: CASSLYAIRDRGLYEQYF. Variable domain in full (rest from reference TRBV28 and TRBJ2-7): DVKVTQSSRYLVKRTGEKVFLECVQDMDHENMFWYRQDPGLGLRLIYFSYDVKMKEKGDIPEGYSVSREKKERFSLILESASTNQTSMYLCASSLYAIRDRGLYEQYFGPGTRLTVT.

The rearrangement uses TRBV6-4 and TRBJ1-6, with 8 bases matching TRBD1. The CDR3 has 15 residues. J lost 8 bases, V lost 4 bases, and 7 bases had no gene match. Germline loops: CDR1 MRHNA, CDR2 SNTAGT. As DNA, the CDR3 is TGTGCCAGCAGTGCCGGGACAGGACCTTATTCACCCCTCCACTTT. Translated: CASSAGTGPYSPLHF.

The chain recombines TRBV6-6 with TRBJ2-5; D perhaps matches TRBD1 (5 bases). This CDR3 is built from 15 residues. V gave up 2 bases and J gave up 4 bases, with 14 bases separating them. The germline V gene has CDR1 MNHNY and CDR2 SVGAGI (reference sequence). CDR3 sequence: CASSYGGQGGETQYF. The CDR3 bases are TGTGCCAGCAGTTACGGTGGGCAGGGTGGAGAGACCCAGTACTTC.

This clone is a singleton in its sample. The chain is built from TRBV15 and TRBJ1-4, with D hard to call. CDR1 is LNHNV and CDR2 is YYDKDF in the germline V gene (reference sequence). Trimming cost V 2 bases and J 5 bases, with 15 bases left between them. CDR3 length: 16 residues. CDR3 sequence: CATSRRLLEPNEKLFF. CDR3 nucleotides: TGTGCCACCAGCAGACGACTGCTAGAACCAAATGAAAAACTGTTTTTT.

This clone was found a few times. The rearrangement joins TRBV4-1 to TRBJ2-5, with 9 bases lining up with TRBD2. Germline V gene sequence: CDR1 MGHRA, CDR2 YSYEKL. Trimming at V came to 3 bases and at J to 2 bases, leaving 13 bases not matched to a gene. The CDR3 sequence is 18 residues long. CDR3 protein: CASSHQETAGGPQETQYF. The CDR3 DNA is TGCGCCAGCAGCCACCAGGAGACGGCGGGAGGGCCTCAAGAGACCCAGTACTTC.

V and J are TRBV19 and TRBJ1-2, with D perhaps TRBD1 (6 bases). The CDR3 has 15 amino acids. V lost 4 bases to trimming and J lost 3 bases, with 15 bases between them. Germline V CDR1 and CDR2: LNHDA, SQIVND (reference sequence). CDR3 in DNA: TGTGCCAGTAGTAGGGCTGGGAAGGGGGACTATGGCTACACCTTC. Translation: CASSRAGKGDYGYTF.

This chain joins TRBV7-9 and TRBJ1-5; TRBD1 matches at 7 bases. The J segment lost 5 bases and the V segment lost 5 bases, leaving 6 bases of the junction unmatched. Germline CDR1 SEHNR, CDR2 FQNEAQ (reference sequence). The CDR3 loop spans 14 amino acids. CDR3 sequence: CASSLDRVDQPQHF. The CDR3 DNA is TGTGCCAGCAGCCTAGACAGGGTGGATCAGCCCCAGCATTTT.

V gene TRBV2 combines with J gene TRBJ1-1, with unresolved D. Looked up from germline, CDR1 is SNHLY and CDR2 is FYNNEI. This CDR3 has 13 amino acids. The V gene lost 5 bases and the J gene lost 5 bases, with 12 bases spanning the gap. The CDR3 bases are TGTGCCAGCAGTTTGGACGGTATTACTGAAGCTTTCTTT. Translating gives CASSLDGITEAFF.

The chain has TRBV6-6 and TRBJ1-1; D is perhaps TRBD1 (5 bases). CDR1 is MNHNY and CDR2 is SVGAGI in the germline V gene (reference sequence). V lost 6 bases to trimming and J lost 0 bases, with 11 bases between them. This CDR3 comprises 14 residues. Written as DNA, the CDR3 is TGTGCCAGCAGCCTTGGGACCATGAACACTGAAGCTTTCTTT. Translated: CASSLGTMNTEAFF.

The rearrangement links TRBV9 to TRBJ2-1, with TRBD2 matching 13 bases. The germline V gene has CDR1 SGDLS and CDR2 YYNGEE. This CDR3 contains 16 residues. Unmatched junction bases numbered 9, after V lost 4 bases and J lost 8 bases. The DNA of the CDR3 is TGTGCCAGCAGCCCAAGGGGACTAGCGGGAACACATGAGCAGTTCTTC. This codes for CASSPRGLAGTHEQFF.

V gene TRBV6-5 combines with J gene TRBJ1-5; D gene ambiguous. CDR1 and CDR2 (germline): MNHEY, SVGAGI. There are 14 residues in the CDR3. The V gene lost 10 bases and the J gene lost 6 bases, with 19 bases spanning the gap. The CDR3 DNA reads as TGTGCCACCGGTTTCTGGGCAGAACCTCAGCCCCAGCATTTT. It encodes CATGFWAEPQPQHF.

The chain is built from TRBV27 and TRBJ2-7; no reliable D call. The CDR3 covers 13 residues. With 6 bases removed from V and 6 bases from J, the gap between germline ends came to 15 bases. Per germline, CDR1 MNHEY and CDR2 SMNVEV (reference sequence). CDR3 nucleotide sequence: TGTGCCAGCAGCCCCCAGGCAGGACGCGAGCAGTACTTC. Protein sequence: CASSPQAGREQYF.

V and J are TRBV7-7 and TRBJ2-2, with a tentative D call TRBD2 (7 bases). The CDR3 runs to 14 residues. The V gene's germline CDR1 is SSHAT and CDR2 FNYEAQ (reference sequence). The ends were cut back, 11 bases at V and 4 bases at J, with 17 bases in the middle. The CDR3, as DNA: TGTGCCGACAACCTTGGGGGGGCCACCGGGGAGCTGTTTTTT. Its protein is CADNLGGATGELFF.

The chain joins TRBV28 to TRBJ1-2, with D possibly being TRBD1 (6 bases). This CDR3 has 12 amino acids. Germline CDR1 reads MDHEN; CDR2 reads SYDVKM. V gave up 10 bases and J gave up 4 bases, with 13 bases separating them. The CDR3 is CAIQPGAYGYTF. CDR3 nucleotides: TGTGCCATCCAGCCAGGGGCCTATGGCTACACCTTC.

The chain recombines TRBV11-1 with TRBJ1-6; 8 nucleotides line up with TRBD1. The CDR3 has 16 residues. Germline CDR1 SGHAT, CDR2 FQDESV (reference sequence). Trimming took 3 bases from V and 4 from J; bases not matched to a gene: 5. The CDR3 region is CASSLGDRTYNSPLHF. DNA for the CDR3: TGTGCCAGCAGCTTGGGGGACAGGACATATAATTCACCCCTCCACTTT. Full variable domain (rest looked up from reference TRBV11-1 and TRBJ1-6): EAEVAQSPRYKITEKSQAVAFWCDPISGHATLYWYRQILGQGPELLVQFQDESVVDDSQLPKDRFSAERLKGVDSTLKIQPAELGDSAMYLCASSLGDRTYNSPLHFGNGTRLTVT.

This chain uses TRBV9 with TRBJ2-2; D is possibly TRBD2 (6 bases). This CDR3 has 16 residues. V lost 0 bases and J 2 bases, leaving 11 bases between the germline ends. CDR1 SGDLS and CDR2 YYNGEE come from the germline V gene. The CDR3 here is CASSVGGSGNTGELFF. As DNA, the CDR3 is TGTGCCAGCAGCGTAGGTGGTAGCGGAAACACCGGGGAGCTGTTTTTT.

The chain combines TRBV5-1 with TRBJ2-7; 9 positions match TRBD1. V lost 6 bases and J lost 5; bases outside the gene matches: 12. The CDR3 sequence is 15 residues long. Germline loops: CDR1 SGHRS, CDR2 YFSETQ. The CDR3: CASMDPGQGIDEQYF. CDR3 nucleotide sequence: TGCGCCAGCATGGACCCGGGACAGGGTATCGACGAGCAGTACTTC. The whole variable domain, filled in from reference TRBV5-1 and TRBJ2-7, reads KAGVTQTPRYLIKTRGQQVTLSCSPISGHRSVSWYQQTPGQGLQFLFEYFSETQRNKGNFPGRFSGRQFSNSRSEMNVSTLELGDSALYLCASMDPGQGIDEQYFGPGTRLTVT.

The chain uses TRBV6-5 and TRBJ2-3; no definite D call. This CDR3 has 14 residues. From germline, CDR1 is MNHEY and CDR2 SVGAGI. With 0 bases removed from V and 2 bases from J, the gap between germline ends came to 6 bases. This chain's CDR3 is CASSYSEDTDTQYF. For the CDR3, the DNA is TGTGCCAGCAGTTACTCGGAAGACACAGATACGCAGTATTTT.

The chain carries TRBV5-8 and TRBJ2-7, with a possible D match to TRBD1 (6 bases). Germline assignment: CDR1 SGHTS and CDR2 YDEGEE. The CDR3 contains 12 residues. The germline V and J ends were trimmed by 2 bases and 7 bases, with 10 bases remaining between them. The CDR3 coding sequence is TGTGCCAGCAGCTTCTCAGGGGTGGAGCAGTACTTC. Encoded protein: CASSFSGVEQYF.

The chain is built from TRBV28 and TRBJ2-7, with D perhaps given as TRBD1 or TRBD2 (5 bases each). Looked up from germline, CDR1 is MDHEN and CDR2 is SYDVKM. V gave up 2 bases and J gave up 6 bases, with 14 bases separating them. The CDR3 contains 14 residues. The CDR3 loop is CASSLANGAGEQYF. CDR3 nucleotide sequence: TGTGCCAGCAGTTTAGCCAACGGGGCGGGCGAGCAGTACTTC. Variable domain in full (rest from reference TRBV28 and TRBJ2-7): DVKVTQSSRYLVKRTGEKVFLECVQDMDHENMFWYRQDPGLGLRLIYFSYDVKMKEKGDIPEGYSVSREKKERFSLILESASTNQTSMYLCASSLANGAGEQYFGPGTRLTVT.

J is TRBJ2-4 and V is TRBV6-5, with D perhaps TRBD2 (6 bases). CDR3 length equals 14 residues. Germline CDR1 and CDR2: MNHEY and SVGAGI. Trimming left V 6 bases short and J 0 bases short, with 9 bases between. For the CDR3, the DNA is TGTGCCAGCAGGCCGGGACTAGCCAAAAACATTCAGTACTTC. Translation: CASRPGLAKNIQYF.

This chain joins TRBV7-2 and TRBJ1-1, with D possibly TRBD1 on 5 matching bases. Germline V gene lookup returns CDR1 SGHTA and CDR2 FQGNSA. There are 15 residues in the CDR3. Trimming stripped 1 base from V and 4 bases from J, with 13 bases between. The CDR3 DNA sequence: TGTGCCAGCAGCTTAGTCGTTCAGGGAGGCACTGAAGCTTTCTTT. This gives the protein CASSLVVQGGTEAFF.

The CDR3 coding sequence is TGTGCCAGCAGTTTCGGGGGGAATCAGCCCCAGCATTTT. This gives the protein CASSFGGNQPQHF. The chain combines TRBV28 with TRBJ1-5; tentative D call: TRBD1 (5 bases). Trimming took off 3 bases at V and 4 bases at J, with 7 bases between the two ends. The CDR3 runs 13 residues. Germline V CDR1 and CDR2: MDHEN, SYDVKM. Full variable domain (outside the CDR3, taken from reference TRBV28 and TRBJ1-5): DVKVTQSSRYLVKRTGEKVFLECVQDMDHENMFWYRQDPGLGLRLIYFSYDVKMKEKGDIPEGYSVSREKKERFSLILESASTNQTSMYLCASSFGGNQPQHFGDGTRLSIL.

The chain links TRBV4-1 to TRBJ2-7, with TRBD2 identical over 13 bases. The V and J ends lost 6 bases and 6 bases, in that order; junction bases with no gene match: 5. Per germline, CDR1 MGHRA and CDR2 YSYEKL. This CDR3 is 14 amino acids long. The CDR3 DNA reads TGCGCCAGCAGTCAACTAGCGGGAGGGAGCGAGCAGTACTTC. Its translation is CASSQLAGGSEQYF.

The gene calls are TRBV6-5 and TRBJ2-7; 9 nucleotides align to TRBD1. The CDR3 covers 15 residues. V shed 6 bases and J 4 bases; nucleotides not matched to a gene: 10. Germline CDR1 MNHEY, CDR2 SVGAGI. This CDR3 reads CASRATGTGLYEQYF. As DNA, the CDR3 is TGTGCCAGCAGGGCTACCGGGACAGGGTTGTACGAGCAGTACTTC.

The rearrangement links TRBV19 to TRBJ1-6, with 7 bases lining up with TRBD1. V gave up 3 bases and J gave up 9 bases; unmatched junction bases: 8. Germline V gives CDR1 LNHDA, CDR2 SQIVND (reference sequence). The CDR3 length is 15 residues. CDR3 in amino acids: CASSMTGRIISPLHF. CDR3 sequence (DNA): TGTGCCAGTAGTATGACAGGGCGGATCATTTCACCCCTCCACTTT.